A single sample is the source of the 5 T cell receptor delta chains below, sequenced in a study of gamma-delta chains in newborns, infants, children. TCRdb re-called the reads via CATT. Here the sample spans around 4,000 delta-chain clones, 35% to 45% being singletons. Specimen: blood. The receptor set was obtained from a child who received the measles vaccine.

As for this clone: With a much larger clone just one base away, this may be a read error. This chain joins TRDV1 and TRDJ1; TRDD3 is a possible D gene (5 bases). V dropped 2 bases and J dropped 0 bases, with 25 bases sitting between them. The CDR3 is 20 residues long. CDR1 is TSWWSYY and CDR2 is QGS in the germline V gene. The CDR3 DNA reads as TGTGCTCTTGGGGAAGGGGGGTTATACTACCGGGACTTTGACACCGATAAACTCATCTTT. As protein: CALGEGGLYYRDFDTDKLIF.

The count of this clone is one. It differs at one base from a far larger clone, so likely a read error. This same CDR3 is encoded by further DNA sequences in the sample. The rearrangement links TRDV1 to TRDJ1, with D maybe TRDD3 (6 bases). The CDR3 is 22 residues long. The germline V gene encodes CDR1 TSWWSYY and CDR2 QGS. The CDR3 region is CALGELPYPYWLGYGYTDKLIF. In DNA form, the CDR3 reads TGTGCTCTTGGGGAACTGCCCTACCCTTACTGGCTGGGGTACGGGTACACCGACAAACTCATCTTT.

This clone has only a few counts. CDR3 protein: CALQGHGVPYWGIRGYTDKLIF. For the CDR3, the DNA is TGTGCTCTCCAAGGGCACGGAGTTCCTTACTGGGGGATACGGGGGTACACCGATAAACTCATCTTT. The chain joins TRDV1 to TRDJ1; TRDD3 matches at 13 bases. J was trimmed by 0 bases and V by 9 bases; bases with no gene match: 25. CDR1 is TSWWSYY, CDR2 QGS, per germline. The CDR3 runs 22 residues.

CDR3 region: CACDTVSGGPQPTQLFF. Written as DNA, the CDR3 is TGTGCCTGTGACACCGTCTCTGGGGGACCCCAACCCACACAACTCTTCTTT. The chain joins TRDV2 to TRDJ2; 8 bases fit TRDD3. The V and J ends lost 0 bases and 9 bases, in that order; junction bases with no gene match: 14. CDR1 and CDR2 (germline): GEAIGNYY, EKD. The length of the CDR3 is 17 residues.

With respect to this clone: At one of its ends the junction is not consistent with the germline gene, which may arise from a read error. The rearrangement links TRDV3 to TRDJ1, with 11 bases matching TRDD3. Germline assignment: CDR1 TVYSNPD and CDR2 GDNSRS (reference sequence). The CDR3 covers 20 residues. DNA of the CDR3: TGTGCCTTCAACGCTGTTCCCGTACTGGGGGATATCAGGGACACCGATAAACTCATATTT. Its translation is CAFNAVPVLGDIRDTDKLIF.